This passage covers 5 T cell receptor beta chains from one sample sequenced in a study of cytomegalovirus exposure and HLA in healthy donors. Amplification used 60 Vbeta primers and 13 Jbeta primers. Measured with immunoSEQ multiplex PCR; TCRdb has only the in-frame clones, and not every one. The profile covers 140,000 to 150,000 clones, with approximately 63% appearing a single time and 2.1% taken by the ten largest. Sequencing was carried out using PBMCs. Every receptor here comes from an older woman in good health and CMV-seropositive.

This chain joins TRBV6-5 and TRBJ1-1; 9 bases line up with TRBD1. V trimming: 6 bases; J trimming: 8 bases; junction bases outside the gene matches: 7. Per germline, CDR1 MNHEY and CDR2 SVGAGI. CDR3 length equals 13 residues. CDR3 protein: CASRSGTGREAFF. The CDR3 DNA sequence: TGTGCCAGCAGATCCGGGACAGGGAGGGAAGCTTTCTTT.

CDR3 sequence (DNA): TGTGCCAGCAGTACTAGGGGGAATGAGCAGTTCTTC. Protein: CASSTRGNEQFF. The rearrangement links TRBV6-6 to TRBJ2-1; D is perhaps TRBD1 (6 bases). The CDR3 runs to 12 residues. CDR1 and CDR2 (germline): MNHNY, SVGAGI (reference sequence). V was clipped by 5 bases and J by 7 bases, with 9 bases between them.

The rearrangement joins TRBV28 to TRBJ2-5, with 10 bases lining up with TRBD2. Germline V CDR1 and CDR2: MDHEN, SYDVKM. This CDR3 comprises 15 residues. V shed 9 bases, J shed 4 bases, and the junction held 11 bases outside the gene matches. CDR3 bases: TGTGCCAGTCTAGGAGCGGGAGGGCCGGGAGAGACCCAGTACTTC. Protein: CASLGAGGPGETQYF.

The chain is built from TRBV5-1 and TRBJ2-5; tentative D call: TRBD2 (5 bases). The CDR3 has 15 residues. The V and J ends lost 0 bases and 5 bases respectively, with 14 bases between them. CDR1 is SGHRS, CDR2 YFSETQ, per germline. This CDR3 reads CASSLAAGVGETQYF. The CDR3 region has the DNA TGCGCCAGCAGCTTGGCAGCCGGGGTGGGGGAGACCCAGTACTTC.

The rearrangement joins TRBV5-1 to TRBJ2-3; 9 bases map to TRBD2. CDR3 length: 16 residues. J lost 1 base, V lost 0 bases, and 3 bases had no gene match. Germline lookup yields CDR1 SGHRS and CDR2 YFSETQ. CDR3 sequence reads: CASSLVPSGGTDTQYF. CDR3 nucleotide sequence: TGCGCCAGCAGCTTGGTGCCTAGCGGGGGCACAGATACGCAGTATTTT. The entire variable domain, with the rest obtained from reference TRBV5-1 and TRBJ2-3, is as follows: KAGVTQTPRYLIKTRGQQVTLSCSPISGHRSVSWYQQTPGQGLQFLFEYFSETQRNKGNFPGRFSGRQFSNSRSEMNVSTLELGDSALYLCASSLVPSGGTDTQYFGPGTRLTVL.